This is a list of T cell receptor beta chains from one sample in a study of blood T cell repertoires in COVID-19. Clones were sequenced by immunoSEQ multiplex PCR, and TCRdb holds only the in-frame ones, with some missing. The table lists hundreds of thousands of clones, about 87% of them singletons. The sequenced material came from PBMCs or T cells enriched from blood (not recorded which). The origin of the receptors is a woman in her 50s who had recovered from COVID-19. CDR3s include the opening cysteine and the closing phenylalanine or tryptophan. The order of the fields is J gene, clone size, D gene, V gene, CDR3 protein, CDR3 DNA. A D gene is named only where the DNA matches it firmly. Clone size is stated in some rows and not others, as once, few, many or a class when expanded.

TRBJ1-4 | once | NA | TRBV18 | CASSPQEGLNEKLFF | TGTGCCAGCTCACCACAAGAGGGATTGAATGAAAAACTGTTTTTT
TRBJ1-2 | NA | TRBD1 | TRBV4-3 | CASSRGAGGHYNYGYTF | TGCGCCAGCAGCCGGGGCGCAGGGGGCCATTACAACTATGGCTACACCTTC
TRBJ1-2 | NA | NA | TRBV9 | CATTGNSGYTF | TGTGCCACCACAGGGAATTCGGGCTACACCTTC
TRBJ2-7 | NA | NA | TRBV6-5 | CASRPDSPGHEQYF | TGTGCCAGCAGACCGGACAGCCCCGGGCACGAGCAGTACTTC
TRBJ2-1 | NA | TRBD2 | TRBV24-1 | CATSAAGVYNEQFF | TGTGCCACCAGTGCAGCGGGAGTCTACAATGAGCAGTTCTTC
TRBJ1-4 | NA | NA | TRBV11-1 | CASSFLTATNEKLFF | TGTGCCAGCAGCTTCCTGACAGCAACTAATGAAAAACTGTTTTTT
TRBJ1-6 | NA | NA | TRBV10-2 | CASIYRAGGDSPLHF | TGCGCCAGCATTTACAGGGCCGGCGGTGATTCACCCCTCCACTTT
TRBJ2-5 | NA | NA | TRBV5-4 | CASSLGQIQETQYF | TGTGCCAGCAGCTTGGGACAGATCCAAGAGACCCAGTACTTC
TRBJ2-3 | NA | NA | TRBV6-2/TRBV6-3 | CASSYGRGTRLATDTQYF | TGTGCCAGCAGTTACGGGCGCGGGACTCGACTTGCCACAGATACGCAGTATTTT
TRBJ1-1 | NA | NA | TRBV9 | CASSAQLHQNTEAFF | TGTGCCAGCAGCGCACAGCTTCACCAGAACACTGAAGCTTTCTTT
TRBJ2-4 | once | NA | TRBV28 | CASRGPSDIQYF | TGTGCCAGCAGGGGCCCCTCGGACATTCAGTACTTC